These 9 T cell receptor beta chains share one sample of origin, sequenced in a study of blood T cell repertoires in COVID-19. TCRdb's table, derived via immunoSEQ multiplex PCR, lists solely in-frame clones and lacks some. The table has roughly 330,000 clones, nearly 90% seen once. Sequenced sample: PBMCs or T cells enriched from blood (not recorded which). These receptors originate from a woman aged 30 to 39 who had recovered from COVID-19.

The CDR3 protein is CASSYTAYNSPLHF. The CDR3 bases are TGTGCCAGCAGTTACACAGCCTATAATTCACCCCTCCACTTT. The chain combines TRBV6-5 with TRBJ1-6; D is unresolved. CDR3 length: 14 residues. The germline V and J ends were trimmed by 2 bases and 2 bases, with 4 bases remaining between them. CDR1 is MNHEY, CDR2 SVGAGI, per germline.

This clone turned up a few times. The CDR3 reads CASSPSSGGAGGNEQFF. The CDR3 bases are TGTGCCAGTAGCCCCTCAAGCGGGGGGGCGGGAGGCAATGAGCAGTTCTTC. This rearrangement joins TRBV19 to TRBJ2-1; 10 bases align to TRBD2. Germline trimming cut 6 bases from V and 6 bases from J; bases unmatched to any gene: 14. CDR1 is LNHDA, CDR2 SQIVND, per germline (reference sequence). The CDR3 runs to 17 residues.

The V gene is TRBV9, the J gene TRBJ1-3; weak D call: TRBD1 (6 bases). This CDR3 is built from 15 residues. Trimming pared 1 base from V and 3 bases from J, leaving 11 bases between. Germline V CDR1 and CDR2: SGDLS, YYNGEE. The CDR3 sequence: CASSVRGALGNTIYF. The CDR3, as DNA: TGTGCCAGCAGCGTACGGGGGGCGCTTGGAAACACCATATATTTT.

The rearrangement links TRBV19 to TRBJ1-2, with D perhaps matching TRBD1 (6 bases). V lost 0 bases and J lost 8, with 16 bases in between. Per the germline V gene, CDR1 is LNHDA and CDR2 is SQIVND (reference sequence). The CDR3 has 15 residues. DNA of the CDR3: TGTGCCAGTAGTATAGATCGGCAGGGGAGAGGCGGCTACACCTTC. Protein: CASSIDRQGRGGYTF.

The chain links TRBV15 to TRBJ2-4, with D tentatively TRBD1 (6 bases). Germline CDR1 reads LNHNV; CDR2 reads YYDKDF (reference sequence). This CDR3 comprises 13 residues. The V gene lost 0 bases and the J gene lost 8 bases, with 8 bases spanning the gap. The CDR3 DNA reads TGTGCCACCAGCAGAGATAAGGGGGACATTCAGTACTTC. Protein: CATSRDKGDIQYF.

This chain links TRBV3-1 (or the pseudogene TRBV3-2) with TRBJ1-3; D is undetermined. V was cut by 0 bases and J by 0 bases, with 6 bases left in between. This CDR3 spans 15 amino acids. The germline gives CDR1 LGHDT, CDR2 YNNKEL (reference sequence). The CDR3 DNA sequence: TGTGCCAGCAGCCAAGATAGTATCTCTGGAAACACCATATATTTT. Its protein is CASSQDSISGNTIYF.

This clone was counted a few times. J is TRBJ1-2 and V is TRBV5-8; 8 bases are a match to TRBD1. J was trimmed by 4 bases and V by 3 bases; bases with no gene match: 2. The CDR3 is 13 amino acids. CDR1 is SGHTS, CDR2 YDEGEE, per germline. The CDR3 here is CASSWGTGYGYTF. Here the CDR3 DNA reads TGTGCCAGCAGCTGGGGGACAGGCTATGGCTACACCTTC.

This chain links TRBV2 with TRBJ1-2, with 10 bases aligning to TRBD1. Germline CDR1 reads SNHLY; CDR2 reads FYNNEI. The CDR3 is made up of 14 amino acids. V trimming: 7 bases; J trimming: 7 bases; junction bases outside the gene matches: 9. CDR3 region: CASKGTGDFFGYTF. CDR3 nucleotide sequence: TGTGCCAGCAAAGGGACAGGGGACTTTTTTGGCTACACCTTC.

This chain connects TRBV3-1 (or the pseudogene TRBV3-2) to TRBJ1-2; D unclear. Looked up from germline, CDR1 is LGHDT and CDR2 is YNNKEL (reference sequence). V lost 5 bases and J 7 bases, leaving 11 bases between the germline ends. CDR3 length equals 12 residues. As DNA, the CDR3 is TGTGCCAGCAGCGAGCTCTCCGGTGGCTACACCTTC. It encodes CASSELSGGYTF.